Shown below are 14 T cell receptor beta chains from a single sample sequenced in a study of regulatory and conventional T cells in RAG deficiency (dated by TCRdb to 2016 to 2017). The library was obtained by the immunoSEQ multiplex PCR assay. Here the immuneACCESS table is served through TCRdb, limited to in-frame sequences with V and J called. Missing clones are a known gap in these copies; in checked studies unresolved V genes cover under half, and the rest lacks a known reason. The sample table lists fewer than 40,000 clones, roughly three quarters of them with a count of one. The leading ten clones occupy about 3.4% of the sample. Before genomic DNA extraction, conventional CD4+ T cells were isolated from blood as CD25-low CD127-high cells. These data were also reused for a study on regulatory T cells. The second paper states: The multiplex PCR used 52 forward TRBV primers and 13 reverse TRBJ primers, with assay-based and computational corrections for amplification bias.

What was sequenced was CD4+ effector T cells sorted from blood. Receptor source: a human donor in good health.

This clone was observed a handful of times. The chain has TRBV25-1 and TRBJ1-6; 8 bases fit TRBD1. The CDR3 has 15 residues. Germline CDR1 is MGHDK and CDR2 is SYGVNS. The V gene end was trimmed by 4 bases and the J gene end by 6 bases; junction bases not matched to a gene: 5. The CDR3 nucleotides are TGTGCCAGCAGTGGGGGGACAGGCCCTAATTCACCCCTCCACTTT. Its translation: CASSGGTGPNSPLHF.

This chain joins TRBV4-1 and TRBJ1-5; a weak D match, TRBD1 (5 bases). CDR3 length: 13 amino acids. V lost 3 bases, J lost 7 bases, and 10 bases lay in between. The germline V gene has CDR1 MGHRA and CDR2 YSYEKL. CDR3 protein: CASSQPRVQPQHF. CDR3 bases: TGCGCCAGCAGCCAGCCCAGGGTCCAGCCCCAGCATTTT.

This clone came up a few times. The rearrangement joins TRBV5-1 to TRBJ1-2; possible D gene TRBD1, 6 bases. The germline gives CDR1 SGHRS, CDR2 YFSETQ. Trimming pared 3 bases from V and 4 bases from J, leaving 13 bases between. This CDR3 is built from 14 residues. Written as DNA, the CDR3 is TGCGCCAGCAGCTGGGAGGGGGAAGCCTATGGCTACACCTTC. This encodes CASSWEGEAYGYTF.

This clone was picked up one time. The chain is built from TRBV7-8 and TRBJ1-1, with D perhaps TRBD1 (5 bases). Trimming shortened V by 2 bases and J by 1 base, and 5 bases separated the two germline ends. From germline, CDR1 is SGHVS and CDR2 FQNEAQ. This CDR3 contains 13 residues. The CDR3 loop is CASSLRGNTEAFF. The DNA of the CDR3 is TGTGCCAGCAGCTTAAGGGGGAACACTGAAGCTTTCTTT.

The DNA for the CDR3 is TGTGCCAGCAGCTTAATGGGTGGCCAGGGGACAACAGATACGCAGTATTTT. It is translated as CASSLMGGQGTTDTQYF. The chain recombines TRBV7-3 with TRBJ2-3; D is possibly TRBD1 (6 bases). V shed 1 base and J shed 3 bases, with 17 bases lying between them. Germline V gene data show CDR1 as SGHTA and CDR2 as FQGTGA. This CDR3 region has 17 residues.

The chain combines TRBV19 with TRBJ1-5; 7 bases align to TRBD1. CDR1 is LNHDA, CDR2 SQIVND, per germline (reference sequence). CDR3 length equals 14 residues. Trimming cost V 6 bases and J 5 bases; bases outside gene matches: 7. CDR3 DNA sequence: TGTGCCAGTAGGGGATGGACAGGAGATCAGCCCCAGCATTTT. Translating gives CASRGWTGDQPQHF.

This clone occurred a few times. This chain links TRBV6-5 with TRBJ1-2; 8 bases fit TRBD1. The CDR3 is made up of 14 amino acids. Per germline, CDR1 MNHEY and CDR2 SVGAGI. V lost 6 bases, J lost 2 bases, and 5 bases stayed unmatched. The CDR3 spells CASRIGQGNYGYTF. Written as DNA, the CDR3 is TGTGCCAGCAGGATCGGACAGGGCAACTATGGCTACACCTTC.

The chain combines TRBV30 with TRBJ1-1; D is unclear. Trimming took 0 bases from V and 0 from J, leaving 11 bases between them. Germline CDR1 and CDR2: GTSNPN and SVGIG (reference sequence). CDR3 length: 15 residues. The chain's CDR3 is CAWSVRADMNTEAFF. The CDR3 DNA is TGTGCCTGGAGTGTCCGGGCAGACATGAACACTGAAGCTTTCTTT.

The chain links TRBV6-1 to TRBJ2-5; D is unclear. This CDR3 has 15 residues. Per germline, CDR1 MNHNS and CDR2 SASEGT. Trimming left V 3 bases short and J 2 bases short, with 13 bases between. In nucleotides, the CDR3 is TGTGCCAGCAGTGATGGTGTGGCAGTACAAGAGACCCAGTACTTC. It codes for CASSDGVAVQETQYF.

This chain connects TRBV29-1 to TRBJ1-3; 7 bases align to TRBD1. With V trimmed by 4 bases and J by 4 bases, 4 bases remained unmatched. The CDR3 runs to 13 residues. Germline CDR1 and CDR2: SQVTM and ANQGSEA. CDR3 protein: CSVATGTGNTIYF. DNA of the CDR3: TGCAGCGTTGCGACAGGGACCGGAAACACCATATATTTT.

The rearrangement uses TRBV25-1 and TRBJ1-3; TRBD1 might be the D (5 bases). CDR1 is MGHDK, CDR2 SYGVNS, per germline. The germline V and J ends were trimmed by 3 bases and 4 bases, with 13 bases remaining between them. The CDR3 is made up of 15 amino acids. The CDR3 region has the DNA TGTGCCAGCAGTGATCCAGGGACGTTGGGAAACACCATATATTTT. Translating gives CASSDPGTLGNTIYF.

The V gene is TRBV15, the J gene TRBJ2-5, with 7 positions matching TRBD2. Germline V gene sequence: CDR1 LNHNV, CDR2 YYDKDF (reference sequence). This CDR3 contains 14 residues. V shed 3 bases and J 5 bases; nucleotides not matched to a gene: 6. The CDR3 protein is CATSSRMGGETQYF. The CDR3 DNA is TGTGCCACCAGCAGCCGCATGGGGGGGGAGACCCAGTACTTC.

V and J are TRBV28 and TRBJ2-5; D is ambiguous. CDR1 and CDR2 from the germline V gene are MDHEN and SYDVKM. The CDR3 sequence is 13 residues long. Trimming left V 7 bases short and J 1 base short, with 10 bases between. The CDR3: CASIGWGQETQYF. Here the CDR3 DNA reads TGTGCCAGCATCGGGTGGGGCCAAGAGACCCAGTACTTC.

This clone was seen only a few times. This sequence joins TRBV5-4 and TRBJ1-6; 8 bases align to TRBD1. The CDR3 sequence is 16 residues long. The junction had 11 bases not matched to a gene; V was cut back by 4 bases and J by 8 bases. The germline V gene has CDR1 SGHNT and CDR2 YYREEE (reference sequence). CDR3 nucleotide sequence: TGTGCCAGCAGCATGCCTCCGGGACAGGCTTATTCACCCCTCCACTTT. Its translation: CASSMPPGQAYSPLHF.